A selection of T cell receptor beta chains follows, all from one sample in a study of preoperative IRX-2 immunotherapy in early breast cancer. Sequenced by immunoSEQ multiplex PCR; TCRdb stores in-frame clones only, minus some. The table shows under 30,000 clones, with 80% to 90% occurring only once. The sequencing here drew on tumor tissue, taken after IRX-2 immunotherapy. All receptors derive from a human donor with breast cancer. The CDR3 runs from the conserved cysteine through the conserved F or W. D genes are given only for firm matches. Expanded clones are given a class, and other clones once, few, many or no size at all.

v_call	d_call	j_call	clone_size	cdr3_nt	cdr3_aa
TRBV6-1	NA	TRBJ1-5	NA	TGTGCCAGCAGTGAAGCGCTTTCGACGGTGACTTATAGCAATCAGCCCCAGCATTTT	CASSEALSTVTYSNQPQHF
TRBV5-6	NA	TRBJ2-2	NA	TGTGCCAGCAGTTACTTAGGGGTCGGCGGGGAGCTGTTTTTT	CASSYLGVGGELFF
TRBV9	NA	TRBJ2-7	NA	TGTGCCAGCAGCGTAGACCCGGGACCCCGATGGGAGCAGTACTTC	CASSVDPGPRWEQYF
TRBV28	NA	TRBJ1-2	NA	TGTGCCAGCAGTTTAGACAGCCTTGCTAACTATGGCTACACCTTC	CASSLDSLANYGYTF
TRBV5-1	NA	TRBJ2-7	NA	TGCGCCAGCAGCTCTTCCTACGAGCAGTACTTC	CASSSSYEQYF
TRBV19	NA	TRBJ2-2	NA	TGTGCCAGTAGTTTGATTATCGCCGGGGAGCTGTTTTTT	CASSLIIAGELFF
TRBV10-3	TRBD2	TRBJ2-2	NA	TGTGCCATCAGTCAGCGGGAGGGGACCGGGGAGCTGTTTTTT	CAISQREGTGELFF
TRBV2	TRBD2	TRBJ2-1	NA	TGTGCCAGCAGCGTAGGACTAGCCGATGAGCAGTTCTTC	CASSVGLADEQFF
TRBV7-9	NA	TRBJ2-3	NA	TGTGCCAGCAGCTCCGATCGGGGGAGCACAGATACGCAGTATTTT	CASSSDRGSTDTQYF
TRBV5-5	NA	TRBJ1-2	NA	TGTGCCAGCAGCTTAACACTGACAGTACCCCCTCCTGGCTACACCTTC	CASSLTLTVPPPGYTF
TRBV6-6	NA	TRBJ2-3	NA	TGTGCCAGCTGCAGGGGGGGTACAACTAGCACAGATACGCAGTATTTT	CASCRGGTTSTDTQYF
TRBV6-6	NA	TRBJ2-7	few	TGTGCCAGCAGTCCACAGGGCTACGAGCAGTACTTC	CASSPQGYEQYF
TRBV6-1	NA	TRBJ2-3	NA	TGTGCCAGCAGTGAAGCGCGGGTTACGCAGTATTTT	CASSEARVTQYF
TRBV19	NA	TRBJ2-1	NA	TGTGCCAGTAGCACCCCCTCTAGTGGGAGGCCCAATGAGCAGTTCTTC	CASSTPSSGRPNEQFF
TRBV10-2	NA	TRBJ1-4	NA	TGCGCCAGCCGCCAGGACTCCAATGAAAAACTGTTTTTT	CASRQDSNEKLFF
TRBV6-5	NA	TRBJ1-3	NA	TGTGCCAGCAGTTATGTCCCTCCATCTGGAAACACCATATATTTT	CASSYVPPSGNTIYF
TRBV7-6	TRBD1	TRBJ1-5	NA	TGTGCCAGCAGCTTAGGAGGGGACAGACGTATACAGCCCCAGCATTTT	CASSLGGDRRIQPQHF
TRBV4-1	TRBD1	TRBJ1-1	NA	TGCGCCAGCAGCCAAGATCTGGGCTTAGGGGGCCTGAACACTGAAGCTTTCTTT	CASSQDLGLGGLNTEAFF
TRBV4-3	NA	TRBJ2-7	NA	TGCGCCAGCAGCCAAGAGGGGACCATCGAGACAGCCCGGTTTAAGGCCTACGAGCAGTACTTC	CASSQEGTIETARFKAYEQYF
TRBV7-8	NA	TRBJ2-1	NA	TGTGCCGAAAAGGACCGGGATAGTCCTTACAATGAGCAGTTCTTC	CAEKDRDSPYNEQFF
TRBV5-4	TRBD2	TRBJ2-7	once	TGTGCCAGCAGCTTGGACGCTAGCGGCGCCTACGAGCAGTACTTC	CASSLDASGAYEQYF
TRBV15	NA	TRBJ1-6	NA	TGTGCCACCAGCGTAGGGAATTCACCCCTCCACTTT	CATSVGNSPLHF
TRBV28	TRBD1	TRBJ2-7	few	TGTGCCAGCAGATCGACACAGGGGTGGACCTACGAGCAGTACTTC	CASRSTQGWTYEQYF
TRBV18	TRBD2	TRBJ2-5	once	TGTGCCAGCTCACCACCGAAGCTAGCGGGAGTAGAGACCCAGTACTTC	CASSPPKLAGVETQYF
TRBV2	NA	TRBJ1-2	NA	TGTGCCAGCAGGGGACCCTATGGCTACACCTTC	CASRGPYGYTF
TRBV5-1	NA	TRBJ1-3	NA	TGCGCCAGCAGCTTGGATCAGGGTTCTGGAAACACCATATATTTT	CASSLDQGSGNTIYF
TRBV10-3	TRBD2	TRBJ2-1	NA	TGTGCCATGAGACTAGCGGGGGGCCATGAGCAGTTCTTC	CAMRLAGGHEQFF
TRBV4-1	NA	TRBJ2-2	few	TGCGCCAGCGAGGACCGGACCGGGGAGCTGTTTTTT	CASEDRTGELFF
TRBV12-5	NA	TRBJ2-1	NA	TGTGCTAGTGGTTTGGTTACAGGGTTTGGAAGTGGCTACATAGCGAATGAGCAGTTCTTC	CASGLVTGFGSGYIANEQFF
TRBV9	TRBD1	TRBJ2-3	NA	TGTGCCAGCAGCTACGACAGGGGGATAGCTACGCAGTATTTT	CASSYDRGIATQYF
TRBV9	NA	TRBJ1-2	NA	TGTGCCAGCAGCGTAGGGGTGTACGATGGCTACACCTTC	CASSVGVYDGYTF
TRBV19	NA	TRBJ2-5	NA	TGTGCCAGTAGTATAGATCATGGGGAGACCCAGTACTTC	CASSIDHGETQYF
TRBV5-1	NA	TRBJ1-1	NA	TGCGCCAGCAGCTACTCAGGGGTGAACACTGAAGCTTTCTTT	CASSYSGVNTEAFF
TRBV5-4	NA	TRBJ2-1	NA	TGTGCCAGCAGCAACGACCCCCAGTGGGGTCACTACAATGAGCAGTTCTTC	CASSNDPQWGHYNEQFF
TRBV5-1	NA	TRBJ2-2	NA	TGCGCCAGCAGCGGGGACCGGTACACCGGGGAGCTGTTTTTT	CASSGDRYTGELFF
TRBV2	TRBD1	TRBJ1-4	NA	TGTGCCAGCAGTGACGTGGGACAGGGGATTTCAACTAATGAAAAACTGTTTTTT	CASSDVGQGISTNEKLFF
TRBV6-1	NA	TRBJ2-5	NA	TGTGCCAGCAGTGCTCTAGAGACGACCCAGTACTTC	CASSALETTQYF
TRBV6-5	TRBD2	TRBJ2-1	NA	TGTGCCAGCAGTTCCGGGACTAGCGGATACAATGAGCAGTTCTTC	CASSSGTSGYNEQFF
TRBV10-3	NA	TRBJ2-7	NA	TGTGCCATCAGCCAACCGCTCAGGGCCACCTACGAGCAGTACTTC	CAISQPLRATYEQYF
TRBV4-1	NA	TRBJ2-7	NA	TGCGCCAGCAGCCACGGCGGGGTTAGCCGCGAGCAGTACTTC	CASSHGGVSREQYF
TRBV28	NA	TRBJ2-7	NA	TGTGCCAGCCAGCTCAGGACAGTCTCCTACGAGCAGTACTTC	CASQLRTVSYEQYF